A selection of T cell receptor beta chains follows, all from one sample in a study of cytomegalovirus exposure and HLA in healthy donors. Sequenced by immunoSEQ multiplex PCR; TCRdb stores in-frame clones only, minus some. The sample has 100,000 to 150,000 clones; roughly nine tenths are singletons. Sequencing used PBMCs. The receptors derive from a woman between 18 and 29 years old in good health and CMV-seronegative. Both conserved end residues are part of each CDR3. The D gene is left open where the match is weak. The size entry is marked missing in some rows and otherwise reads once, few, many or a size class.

CASSEEGTAYEQYF	TGTGCCAGCAGTGAAGAAGGGACAGCCTACGAGCAGTACTTC	NA	14	TRBV6-1	TRBJ2-7	TRBD1
CASSLMREAYEQYF	TGTGCCAGCAGCTTAATGCGTGAAGCCTACGAGCAGTACTTC	once	14	TRBV7-6	TRBJ2-7	NA
CASSSKKSGLADAEAFF	TGTGCCAGCAGCTCGAAGAAAAGCGGACTGGCTGACGCTGAAGCTTTCTTT	NA	17	TRBV5-4	TRBJ1-1	NA
CASSSGTAPEAFF	TGTGCCAGCAGCTCCGGGACAGCGCCTGAAGCTTTCTTT	NA	13	TRBV13	TRBJ1-1	TRBD1
CASSDRQGLAGRGEQYF	TGTGCCAGCAGCGACCGCCAGGGACTAGCGGGTCGAGGCGAGCAGTACTTC	NA	17	TRBV5-6	TRBJ2-7	TRBD2
CASSFRQGRGYNSPLHF	TGTGCCAGCAGCTTCAGGCAGGGAAGGGGTTATAATTCACCCCTCCACTTT	NA	17	TRBV5-4	TRBJ1-6	NA
CASSPMPPADTQYF	TGTGCCAGCTCACCGATGCCCCCGGCAGATACGCAGTATTTT	NA	14	TRBV18	TRBJ2-3	NA
CASSLKRDWVF	TGTGCCAGCAGCTTGAAACGGGATTGGGTCTTC	NA	11	TRBV5-4	TRBJ2-7	NA
CASTPGTGIYEQYF	TGTGCCAGCACCCCCGGGACAGGGATTTACGAGCAGTACTTC	once	14	TRBV9	TRBJ2-7	TRBD1
CASRKRQGRSSYNEQFF	TGTGCCAGCAGGAAAAGACAGGGTAGGAGCTCCTACAATGAGCAGTTCTTC	NA	17	TRBV2	TRBJ2-1	TRBD1
CARSRSLRNTEAFF	TGTGCCAGATCTAGATCTCTGAGGAACACTGAAGCTTTCTTT	NA	14	TRBV2	TRBJ1-1	NA
CAISKDRAGTEAFF	TGTGCCATCAGTAAGGACAGGGCCGGTACTGAAGCTTTCTTT	NA	14	TRBV10-3	TRBJ1-1	TRBD1
CSARGRGEQFF	TGCAGTGCTAGAGGGAGAGGTGAGCAGTTCTTC	NA	11	TRBV20-1	TRBJ2-1	NA
CASSTLGRPIAGMNTEAFF	TGTGCCAGCAGCACTCTCGGGCGCCCGATTGCCGGGATGAACACTGAAGCTTTCTTT	NA	19	TRBV27	TRBJ1-1	NA
CASSQTDPEGEQYF	TGTGCCAGTAGCCAGACCGACCCTGAGGGCGAGCAGTACTTC	NA	14	TRBV19	TRBJ2-7	NA
CASSPDRELYSSQHF	TGTGCCAGCAGCCCGGACAGGGAACTTTATAGCTCCCAGCATTTT	NA	15	TRBV6-5	TRBJ1-5	TRBD1
CASSSEPNSNQPQHF	TGTGCCAGCAGCTCAGAACCGAATAGCAATCAGCCCCAGCATTTT	NA	15	TRBV11-1	TRBJ1-5	NA
CASSQNSYNSPLHF	TGTGCCAGCAGTCAAAACTCCTATAATTCACCCCTCCACTTT	NA	14	TRBV6-5	TRBJ1-6	NA
CASSSWTNTNDEQFF	TGTGCCAGCAGTTCGTGGACTAACACCAACGATGAGCAGTTCTTC	NA	15	TRBV27	TRBJ2-1	NA
CASSVEDSSSGNTIYF	TGTGCCAGCAGCGTAGAGGACTCCTCCTCTGGAAACACCATATATTTT	many	16	TRBV9	TRBJ1-3	NA
CASSPPGQGAHEQYF	TGTGCCAGCAGCCCCCCGGGACAGGGAGCTCACGAGCAGTACTTC	NA	15	TRBV5-4	TRBJ2-7	TRBD1
CASSLWGHETTHQGYTF	TGTGCCAGTAGTTTATGGGGCCACGAAACAACGCACCAGGGCTACACCTTC	NA	17	TRBV19	TRBJ1-2	NA
CSAATRQGTEAFF	TGCAGCGCCGCTACGAGACAGGGTACTGAAGCTTTCTTT	few	13	TRBV29-1	TRBJ1-1	TRBD1